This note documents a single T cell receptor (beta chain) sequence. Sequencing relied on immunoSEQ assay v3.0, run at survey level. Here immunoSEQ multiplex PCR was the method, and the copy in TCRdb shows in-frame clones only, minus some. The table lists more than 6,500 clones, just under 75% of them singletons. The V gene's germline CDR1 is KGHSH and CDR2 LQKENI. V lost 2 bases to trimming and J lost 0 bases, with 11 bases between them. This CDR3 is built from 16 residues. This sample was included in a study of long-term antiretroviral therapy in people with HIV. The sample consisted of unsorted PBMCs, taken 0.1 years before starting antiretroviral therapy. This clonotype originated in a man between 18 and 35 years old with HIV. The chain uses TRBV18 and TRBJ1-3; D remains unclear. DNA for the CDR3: TGTGCCAGCTCACCATCTGAAGCCACCTCTGGAAACACCATATATTTT. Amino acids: CASSPSEATSGNTIYF.